Shown below are 21 T cell receptor beta chains from a single sample sequenced in a study of radiation and T cells in renal cell carcinoma. Here immunoSEQ multiplex PCR was the method, and the copy in TCRdb shows in-frame clones only, minus some. The sample lists 120,000 or so clones; around 80% were seen once. This sample's time point: blood 2 weeks post-SBRT. Regarding treatment: 15 Gy SBRT to primary tumor, nephrectomy 4 weeks later. The source was blood, collected from a patient whose treatment included radiotherapy and nephrectomy. All receptors come from a man over 45 with renal cell carcinoma.

This clone occurred a few times. The chain couples TRBV27 to TRBJ1-4; D possibly corresponds to TRBD1 (5 bases). Germline CDR1 is MNHEY and CDR2 is SMNVEV (reference sequence). The length of the CDR3 is 12 residues. The germline V and J ends were trimmed by 3 bases and 10 bases, with 9 bases remaining between them. The CDR3 reads CASSFGAGKLFF. CDR3 coding DNA: TGTGCCAGCAGTTTCGGGGCAGGAAAACTGTTTTTT.

The genes are TRBV19 and TRBJ2-3; D is undetermined. The CDR3 sequence is 13 residues long. Trimming removed 5 bases at V and 2 bases at J, with 8 bases between. Per the germline V gene, CDR1 is LNHDA and CDR2 is SQIVND (reference sequence). CDR3 region: CASSPTHTDTQYF. The CDR3 DNA sequence: TGTGCCAGTAGTCCCACGCACACAGATACGCAGTATTTT. The variable domain in full, with the rest retrieved from reference TRBV19 and TRBJ2-3, is DGGITQSPKYLFRKEGQNVTLSCEQNLNHDAMYWYRQDPGQGLRLIYYSQIVNDFQKGDIAEGYSVSREKKESFPLTVTSAQKNPTAFYLCASSPTHTDTQYFGPGTRLTVL.

This clone was detected once. The chain joins TRBV7-9 to TRBJ1-2; no firm D call. The V and J ends lost 1 base and 8 bases respectively, with 11 bases between them. The CDR3 runs to 13 residues. Germline CDR1 and CDR2: SEHNR and FQNEAQ (reference sequence). CDR3 protein: CASSLVGQGGYTF. In nucleotides, the CDR3 is TGTGCCAGCAGCTTAGTGGGCCAAGGAGGCTACACCTTC.

The genes are TRBV7-2 and TRBJ2-1, with D possibly being TRBD1 (5 bases). The ends were cut back, 3 bases at V and 8 bases at J, with 14 bases in the middle. The CDR3 has 14 residues. CDR1 is SGHTA and CDR2 is FQGNSA in the germline V gene. The CDR3 DNA reads TGTGCCAGCAGCTTTCATCACAGGTCGGATGAGCAGTTCTTC. Translated, it gives CASSFHHRSDEQFF.

The chain links TRBV18 to TRBJ2-7; D may correspond to TRBD1 or TRBD2 (5 bases each). Germline V gene sequence: CDR1 KGHSH, CDR2 LQKENI. This CDR3 has 14 residues. V was shortened by 6 bases and J by 4 bases, with 16 bases between the two germline ends. In nucleotides, the CDR3 is TGTGCCAGCTCGCGAGGGGATCGTGCTTACGAGCAGTACTTC. This codes for CASSRGDRAYEQYF. The full variable domain, completed using reference TRBV18 and TRBJ2-7, is NAGVMQNPRHLVRRRGQEARLRCSPMKGHSHVYWYRQLPEEGLKFMVYLQKENIIDESGMPKERFSAEFPKEGPSILRIQQVVRGDSAAYFCASSRGDRAYEQYFGPGTRLTVT.

On this clone itself: This is likely an artifact of a read error, given a far larger clone one base away. The CDR3: CASSDGQALYGHTF. Written as DNA, the CDR3 is TGTGCCAGCAGTGACGGGCAGGCTCTCTATGGCCACACCTTC. V usage is TRBV2 and J usage is TRBJ1-2; no definite D call. Germline CDR1 and CDR2: SNHLY and FYNNEI. The CDR3 consists of 14 residues.

The DNA of the CDR3 is TGTGCCAGCTCACCACGTGCGGGGGACAATCAGCCCCAGCATTTT. Protein product: CASSPRAGDNQPQHF. The chain couples TRBV18 to TRBJ1-5; a weak D match, TRBD1 (5 bases). CDR1 and CDR2 from the germline V gene are KGHSH and LQKENI. The CDR3 is 15 residues long. V was clipped by 1 base and J by 3 bases, with 10 bases between them.

This sequence joins TRBV30 and TRBJ1-2; the match to TRBD1 covers 7 bases. This CDR3 has 15 amino acids. The germline CDR1 and CDR2 sequences are GTSNPN and SVGIG (reference sequence). The V segment lost 3 bases and the J segment 4 bases; nucleotides outside the gene matches: 11. CDR3 nucleotides: TGTGCCTGGAGCGACTATACAGGGGCTCCCTATGGCTACACCTTC. Amino acids: CAWSDYTGAPYGYTF.

The genes are TRBV7-2 and TRBJ1-1; the D gene is possibly TRBD1 (5 bases). Germline V CDR1 and CDR2: SGHTA, FQGNSA. Trimming shortened V by 8 bases and J by 7 bases, and 17 bases separated the two germline ends. CDR3 length equals 13 residues. DNA of the CDR3: TGTGCCAGCGGAAGGGGAGGATCGGTTGAAGCTTTCTTT. Translated, it gives CASGRGGSVEAFF.

The chain is built from TRBV11-3 and TRBJ2-3; TRBD2 aligns across 13 bases. Unmatched junction bases numbered 5, after V lost 3 bases and J lost 2 bases. The germline V gene encodes CDR1 SGHNT and CDR2 YENEEA. The length of the CDR3 is 17 residues. The CDR3 region has the DNA TGTGCCAGCAGCTTGGGACTAGCGGGGCGTGACACAGATACGCAGTATTTT. The encoded protein is CASSLGLAGRDTDTQYF.

This clone came up a few times. The V gene is TRBV10-3, the J gene TRBJ1-5; unclear D gene. The V gene's germline CDR1 is ENHRY and CDR2 SYGVKD. V gave up 8 bases and J gave up 4 bases, with 12 bases separating them. The CDR3 spans 13 residues. The CDR3 region is CAIGRQGNQPQHF. As DNA, the CDR3 is TGTGCCATCGGTAGACAAGGGAATCAGCCCCAGCATTTT.

This rearrangement joins TRBV5-1 to TRBJ2-3; TRBD2 agrees at 7 bases. V dropped 8 bases and J dropped 3; count of bases not matched to a gene: 9. The CDR3 sequence is 14 residues long. Germline V gives CDR1 SGHRS, CDR2 YFSETQ. In DNA form, the CDR3 reads TGCGCCAGTACTGCTAGCGGAGGAACAGATACGCAGTATTTT. Residues: CASTASGGTDTQYF.

This chain joins TRBV7-9 and TRBJ2-3; D gene unclear. This CDR3 region has 16 residues. Germline CDR1 is SEHNR and CDR2 is FQNEAQ (reference sequence). V was trimmed by 5 bases and J by 4 bases, leaving 19 bases between them. The CDR3 DNA sequence: TGTGCCAGCAGCCCCCTAGGGCTGGGGTTGGCAGATACGCAGTATTTT. Its protein is CASSPLGLGLADTQYF.

This chain uses TRBV2 with TRBJ1-5; D is unresolved. Germline V gene data show CDR1 as SNHLY and CDR2 as FYNNEI. Trimming took off 4 bases at V and 0 bases at J, with 7 bases between the two ends. The CDR3 is 14 residues long. The CDR3 protein is CASSGSYSNQPQHF. CDR3 DNA sequence: TGTGCCAGCAGTGGGTCCTATAGCAATCAGCCCCAGCATTTT.

The chain carries TRBV18 and TRBJ1-4, with 10 bases fitting TRBD1. The CDR3 contains 15 residues. V lost 3 bases, J lost 4 bases, and 2 bases stayed unmatched. The germline V gene encodes CDR1 KGHSH and CDR2 LQKENI. This CDR3 reads CASSPGQGLNEKLFF. CDR3 bases: TGTGCCAGCTCACCGGGACAGGGGCTTAATGAAAAACTGTTTTTT.

This chain links TRBV2 with TRBJ2-2; D unclear. Per germline, CDR1 SNHLY and CDR2 FYNNEI. The ends were cut back, 8 bases at V and 5 bases at J, with 15 bases in the middle. The CDR3 consists of 14 residues. CDR3 DNA: TGTGCCAGCCAATCCTCTGGGGTTACCGGGGAGCTGTTTTTT. It yields the protein CASQSSGVTGELFF.

Only a few counts were recorded for this clone. The chain is built from TRBV2 and TRBJ1-5, with D uncertain. The V gene lost 7 bases and the J gene lost 6 bases, with 13 bases spanning the gap. The CDR3 sequence is 13 residues long. CDR1 and CDR2 from the germline V gene are SNHLY and FYNNEI. This chain's CDR3 is CASKFYLSQPQHF. In nucleotides, the CDR3 is TGTGCCAGCAAGTTTTATTTGAGTCAGCCCCAGCATTTT.

V and J are TRBV19 and TRBJ2-3; D tentatively reads TRBD1 or TRBD2 (5 bases each). V dropped 6 bases and J dropped 0 bases, with 13 bases sitting between them. CDR1 and CDR2 from the germline V gene are LNHDA and SQIVND (reference sequence). CDR3 size: 15 residues. This CDR3 reads CASRGRDLSTDTQYF. Written as DNA, the CDR3 is TGTGCCAGTAGGGGCCGGGACCTTAGCACAGATACGCAGTATTTT. Using reference TRBV19 and TRBJ2-3 for the parts outside the CDR3, the full variable domain is DGGITQSPKYLFRKEGQNVTLSCEQNLNHDAMYWYRQDPGQGLRLIYYSQIVNDFQKGDIAEGYSVSREKKESFPLTVTSAQKNPTAFYLCASRGRDLSTDTQYFGPGTRLTVL.

This clone has only a few counts. The chain combines TRBV6-5 with TRBJ1-1, with D perhaps matching TRBD1 (5 bases). The CDR3 is 15 amino acids. CDR1 and CDR2 from the germline V gene are MNHEY and SVGAGI. V dropped 2 bases and J dropped 4 bases, with 14 bases sitting between them. CDR3 loop: CASSYLSAGGTEAFF. CDR3 nucleotides: TGTGCCAGCAGTTACCTCTCCGCGGGGGGCACTGAAGCTTTCTTT.

This rearrangement joins TRBV7-2 to TRBJ1-2; 9 bases line up with TRBD1. The V and J ends lost 1 base and 4 bases, in that order; junction bases with no gene match: 4. Germline CDR1 and CDR2: SGHTA and FQGNSA. This CDR3 is 15 amino acids long. DNA of the CDR3: TGTGCCAGCAGCTTAGGGGACAGGGTATCCTATGGCTACACCTTC. Protein sequence: CASSLGDRVSYGYTF.

This sequence joins TRBV9 and TRBJ1-6; D possibly corresponds to TRBD1 (6 bases). The CDR3 length is 14 residues. Trimming stripped 4 bases from V and 7 bases from J, with 12 bases between. CDR1 is SGDLS and CDR2 is YYNGEE in the germline V gene. The CDR3 nucleotides read TGTGCCAGCAGCTTATACAGGGTAAATTCACCCCTCCACTTT. Translated, it gives CASSLYRVNSPLHF.